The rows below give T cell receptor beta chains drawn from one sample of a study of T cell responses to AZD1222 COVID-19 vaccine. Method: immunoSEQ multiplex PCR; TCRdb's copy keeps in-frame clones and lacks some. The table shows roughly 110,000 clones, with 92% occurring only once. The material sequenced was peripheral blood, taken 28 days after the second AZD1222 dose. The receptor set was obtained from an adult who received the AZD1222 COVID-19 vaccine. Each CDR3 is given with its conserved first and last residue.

CDR3: CAISELSAVNNSPLHF; V: TRBV10-3; J: TRBJ1-6
CDR3: CASSSSFNSPLHF; V: TRBV5-5; J: TRBJ1-6
CDR3: CASRMTIRTDTQYF; V: TRBV27; J: TRBJ2-3
CDR3: CASSLTSGTTDTQYF; V: TRBV5-6; J: TRBJ2-3
CDR3: CASSQDWRDYNEQFF; V: TRBV4-2; J: TRBJ2-1
CDR3: CASSGTEFQETQYF; V: TRBV5-1; J: TRBJ2-5
CDR3: CAWRKGGNTEAFF; V: TRBV30; J: TRBJ1-1
CDR3: CASSIRKGTADYGYTF; V: TRBV19; J: TRBJ1-2
CDR3: CASSLAGTSGRVEQFF; V: TRBV28; J: TRBJ2-1
CDR3: CASRFGTSGIYEQYF; V: TRBV5-4; J: TRBJ2-7
CDR3: CASSPSNRGGNSGTQYF; V: TRBV18; J: TRBJ2-5
CDR3: CASSHGGSSEAFF; V: TRBV9; J: TRBJ1-1
CDR3: CASRGGVQNTEAFF; V: TRBV19; J: TRBJ1-1
CDR3: CAWNPGGTEQFF; V: TRBV30; J: TRBJ2-1
CDR3: CASSPLDGGGGETQYF; V: TRBV4-1; J: TRBJ2-5
CDR3: CASSVSSSQETQYF; V: TRBV5-1; J: TRBJ2-5
CDR3: CASSFGLAGVQETQYF; V: TRBV5-6; J: TRBJ2-5
CDR3: CASSTGFSGRTDTQYF; V: TRBV6-2/TRBV6-3; J: TRBJ2-3
CDR3: CASSLIWGQETQYF; V: TRBV6-5; J: TRBJ2-5
CDR3: CASSFTYDRGNQPQHF; V: TRBV28; J: TRBJ1-5
CDR3: CASSPPGIGSYGYTF; V: TRBV18; J: TRBJ1-2
CDR3: CSVVLMEMNTEAFF; V: TRBV29-1; J: TRBJ1-1
CDR3: CASSGDGSSYEQYF; V: TRBV10-1; J: TRBJ2-7
CDR3: CASSQEGVAIGANEKLFF; V: TRBV3-1/TRBV3-2; J: TRBJ1-4
CDR3: CASSLPGLAGTGELFF; V: TRBV5-1; J: TRBJ2-2
CDR3: CASSGFSANNEQFF; V: TRBV2; J: TRBJ2-1
CDR3: CASSRSTDKNTEAFF; V: TRBV5-1; J: TRBJ1-1
CDR3: CASSRSWNSPLHF; V: TRBV12-3/TRBV12-4; J: TRBJ1-6